A selection of T cell receptor beta chains follows, all from one sample in a study of cytomegalovirus exposure and HLA in healthy donors. This table comes from immunoSEQ multiplex PCR, and its TCRdb copy is limited to in-frame clones, with some not included. The sample has fewer than 200,000 clones; about 81% are singletons. Sample: PBMCs. The receptors shown here come from a woman in her twenties or thirties in good health and CMV-seronegative. Both conserved end residues are part of each CDR3. The D gene is left open where the match is weak. The listing skips clone size in some rows; elsewhere it reads once, few, many or a size class.

clone size: NA
J gene: TRBJ1-6
D gene: NA
V gene: TRBV29-1
CDR3 protein: CSVRPGEDSPLHF
CDR3 DNA: TGCAGCGTGCGCCCCGGGGAGGATTCACCCCTCCACTTT

clone size: NA
J gene: TRBJ2-3
D gene: TRBD2
V gene: TRBV4-1
CDR3 protein: CASTTNLGGADTQYF
CDR3 DNA: TGCGCCAGCACTACCAACCTCGGGGGGGCAGATACGCAGTATTTT

clone size: NA
J gene: TRBJ2-3
D gene: TRBD2
V gene: TRBV10-3
CDR3 protein: CAIRLAGDTDTQYF
CDR3 DNA: TGTGCCATCAGACTAGCGGGAGACACAGATACGCAGTATTTT

clone size: few
J gene: TRBJ1-1
D gene: NA
V gene: TRBV9
CDR3 protein: CASSPSLLDTEAFF
CDR3 DNA: TGTGCCAGCAGCCCAAGCCTCTTGGACACTGAAGCTTTCTTT

clone size: NA
J gene: TRBJ2-1
D gene: TRBD2
V gene: TRBV19
CDR3 protein: CASSLGGDEQFF
CDR3 DNA: TGTGCCAGTAGTCTCGGGGGGGATGAGCAGTTCTTC

clone size: NA
J gene: TRBJ1-2
D gene: NA
V gene: TRBV5-1
CDR3 protein: CASSLEGGLLYGYTF
CDR3 DNA: TGCGCCAGCAGCTTGGAAGGGGGACTACTCTATGGCTACACCTTC

clone size: NA
J gene: TRBJ2-3
D gene: NA
V gene: TRBV5-5
CDR3 protein: CASSLVTGTDTQYF
CDR3 DNA: TGTGCCAGCAGCTTGGTCACAGGCACAGATACGCAGTATTTT

clone size: NA
J gene: TRBJ2-7
D gene: TRBD2
V gene: TRBV4-1
CDR3 protein: CASSQSTGGVSYEQYF
CDR3 DNA: TGCGCCAGCAGCCAGTCGACGGGAGGGGTTTCCTACGAGCAGTACTTC

clone size: NA
J gene: TRBJ1-3
D gene: NA
V gene: TRBV9
CDR3 protein: CASSAGGSSGNTIYF
CDR3 DNA: TGTGCCAGCAGCGCTGGGGGGAGCTCTGGAAACACCATATATTTT

clone size: NA
J gene: TRBJ2-2
D gene: TRBD2
V gene: TRBV7-3
CDR3 protein: CASSQTGGGNTGELFF
CDR3 DNA: TGTGCCAGCAGCCAAACGGGCGGGGGGAACACCGGGGAGCTGTTTTTT

clone size: NA
J gene: TRBJ2-7
D gene: NA
V gene: TRBV28
CDR3 protein: CASSLGEYEQYF
CDR3 DNA: TGTGCCAGCAGTTTGGGCGAGTACGAGCAGTACTTC

clone size: NA
J gene: TRBJ2-2
D gene: TRBD2
V gene: TRBV10-3
CDR3 protein: CAISAMLAGDTGELFF
CDR3 DNA: TGTGCCATCAGTGCTATGCTAGCGGGGGACACCGGGGAGCTGTTTTTT

clone size: NA
J gene: TRBJ2-1
D gene: NA
V gene: TRBV29-1
CDR3 protein: CSVEASYNEQFF
CDR3 DNA: TGCAGCGTTGAAGCCAGTTACAATGAGCAGTTCTTC

clone size: NA
J gene: TRBJ2-5
D gene: NA
V gene: TRBV7-2
CDR3 protein: CASSLAPPGLQETQYF
CDR3 DNA: TGTGCCAGCAGCTTAGCACCGCCGGGACTCCAAGAGACCCAGTACTTC

clone size: NA
J gene: TRBJ2-1
D gene: NA
V gene: TRBV5-1
CDR3 protein: CASSLGLRDNEQFF
CDR3 DNA: TGCGCCAGCAGCTTGGGTCTCCGAGACAATGAGCAGTTCTTC

clone size: few
J gene: TRBJ2-7
D gene: TRBD2
V gene: TRBV7-2
CDR3 protein: CASSLRASGTSYEQYF
CDR3 DNA: TGTGCCAGCAGCTTACGGGCTAGCGGAACTTCCTACGAGCAGTACTTC

clone size: NA
J gene: TRBJ2-4
D gene: TRBD1
V gene: TRBV7-9
CDR3 protein: CASSYPGTGGRSQYF
CDR3 DNA: TGTGCCAGCAGCTACCCCGGGACAGGGGGCCGCAGTCAGTACTTC

clone size: NA
J gene: TRBJ1-1
D gene: NA
V gene: TRBV18
CDR3 protein: CASSATDTNTEAFF
CDR3 DNA: TGTGCCAGCTCAGCGACGGACACGAACACTGAAGCTTTCTTT

clone size: NA
J gene: TRBJ2-3
D gene: TRBD1
V gene: TRBV5-1
CDR3 protein: CASSSDRGRTDTQYF
CDR3 DNA: TGCGCCAGCAGCTCTGACAGGGGAAGGACAGATACGCAGTATTTT

clone size: NA
J gene: TRBJ2-7
D gene: TRBD2
V gene: TRBV28
CDR3 protein: CASSRGLAGDTAYEQYF
CDR3 DNA: TGTGCCAGCAGTCGAGGACTAGCGGGAGATACGGCTTACGAGCAGTACTTC

clone size: NA
J gene: TRBJ1-5
D gene: TRBD1
V gene: TRBV7-9
CDR3 protein: CASSLGRGDQPQHF
CDR3 DNA: TGTGCCAGCAGCTTAGGCAGGGGGGATCAGCCCCAGCATTTT

clone size: NA
J gene: TRBJ2-5
D gene: TRBD1
V gene: TRBV5-4
CDR3 protein: CASFRQGAPETQYF
CDR3 DNA: TGTGCCAGCTTCAGGCAGGGGGCCCCAGAGACCCAGTACTTC

clone size: NA
J gene: TRBJ2-7
D gene: NA
V gene: TRBV7-8
CDR3 protein: CASKSSQSYEQYF
CDR3 DNA: TGTGCCAGCAAGTCTTCCCAGTCCTACGAGCAGTACTTC

clone size: NA
J gene: TRBJ2-1
D gene: TRBD1
V gene: TRBV6-5
CDR3 protein: CASGVDRSSYNEQFF
CDR3 DNA: TGTGCCAGCGGGGTGGACAGGAGCTCCTACAATGAGCAGTTCTTC